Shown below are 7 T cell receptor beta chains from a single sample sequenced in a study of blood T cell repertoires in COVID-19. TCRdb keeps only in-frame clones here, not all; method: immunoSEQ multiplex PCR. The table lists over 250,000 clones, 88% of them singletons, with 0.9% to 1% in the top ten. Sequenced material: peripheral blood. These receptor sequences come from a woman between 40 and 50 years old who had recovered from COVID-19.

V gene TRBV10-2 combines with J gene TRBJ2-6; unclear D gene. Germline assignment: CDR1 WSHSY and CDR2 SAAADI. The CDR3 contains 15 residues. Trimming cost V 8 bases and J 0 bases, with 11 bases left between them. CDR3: CASRLSGSGANVLTF. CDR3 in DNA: TGCGCCAGCCGCCTTTCGGGCTCTGGGGCCAACGTCCTGACTTTC.

CDR3 amino acids: CASSPLGGRQLFF. Written as DNA, the CDR3 is TGTGCCAGCAGCCCACTTGGTGGGCGACAGCTGTTTTTT. This rearrangement joins TRBV7-7 to TRBJ2-2; D is unclear. V was trimmed by 5 bases and J by 12 bases, leaving 16 bases between them. The CDR3 spans 13 residues. CDR1 is SSHAT, CDR2 FNYEAQ, per germline (reference sequence).

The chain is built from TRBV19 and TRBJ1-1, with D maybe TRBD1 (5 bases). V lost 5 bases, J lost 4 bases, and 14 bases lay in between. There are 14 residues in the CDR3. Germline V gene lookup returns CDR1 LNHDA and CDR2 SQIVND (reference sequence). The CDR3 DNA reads TGTGCCAGTAGTGGAATGGCAGGGCCCACTGAAGCTTTCTTT. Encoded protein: CASSGMAGPTEAFF.

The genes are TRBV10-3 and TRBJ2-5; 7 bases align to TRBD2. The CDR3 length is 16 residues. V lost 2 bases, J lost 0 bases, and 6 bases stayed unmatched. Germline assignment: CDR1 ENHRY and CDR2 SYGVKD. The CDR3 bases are TGTGCCATCAGTGAGCGGGCTAGCGGAAACCAAGAGACCCAGTACTTC. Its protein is CAISERASGNQETQYF.

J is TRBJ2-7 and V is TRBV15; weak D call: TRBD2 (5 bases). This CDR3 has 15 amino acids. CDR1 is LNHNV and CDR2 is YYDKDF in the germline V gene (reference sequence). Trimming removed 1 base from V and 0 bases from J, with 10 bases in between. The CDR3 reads CATSRGGYGSYEQYF. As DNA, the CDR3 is TGTGCCACCAGCAGAGGAGGGTATGGCTCCTACGAGCAGTACTTC.

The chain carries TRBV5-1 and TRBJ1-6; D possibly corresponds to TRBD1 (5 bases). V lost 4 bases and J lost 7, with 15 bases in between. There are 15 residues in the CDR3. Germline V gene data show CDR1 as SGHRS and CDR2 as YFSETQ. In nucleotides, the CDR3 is TGCGCCAGCAGCGCGGGGACTGGCCAAAATTCACCCCTCCACTTT. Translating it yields CASSAGTGQNSPLHF.

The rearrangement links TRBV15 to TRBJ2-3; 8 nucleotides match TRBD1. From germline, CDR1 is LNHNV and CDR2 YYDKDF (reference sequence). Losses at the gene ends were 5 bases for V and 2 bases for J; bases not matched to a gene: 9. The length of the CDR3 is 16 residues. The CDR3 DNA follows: TGTGCCACCAGCGGCCTGCCGGACAGGGCCACAGATACGCAGTATTTT. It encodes CATSGLPDRATDTQYF. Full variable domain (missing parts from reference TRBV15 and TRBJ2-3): DAMVIQNPRYQVTQFGKPVTLSCSQTLNHNVMYWYQQKSSQAPKLLFHYYDKDFNNEADTPDNFQSRRPNTSFCFLDIRSPGLGDTAMYLCATSGLPDRATDTQYFGPGTRLTVL.